The sequence of this TCR beta chain was determined in a study of cytomegalovirus exposure and HLA in healthy donors. As to this clone: Antigen: not known.

The CDR3 runs to 16 residues. Trimming shortened V by 2 bases and J by 3 bases, and 16 bases separated the two germline ends. Germline values: CDR1 MDHEN, CDR2 SYDVKM. The PCR contained 60 Vbeta and 13 Jbeta primers. Using immunoSEQ multiplex PCR, the repertoire was profiled, and TCRdb retains in-frame clones only, with some absent. The sample lists 110,000 to 150,000 clones; 65% to 85% were seen once. Study-wide findings and caveats: HLA restriction was apparent for most CMV-associated TCR beta chains in a later analysis. In an earlier analysis, productive rearrangement rates for most beta V segments clustered near 87% or 30%. Presence/absence results assume similar sequencing depth per donor, which may not hold.

The rearrangement joins TRBV28 to TRBJ2-5, with D perhaps TRBD2 (5 bases). Material for sequencing was PBMCs. The sequence was obtained from a male donor in good health and CMV-seronegative. The CDR3 protein is CASSLARAISEETQYF. The CDR3 nucleotides read TGTGCCAGCAGTTTAGCAAGAGCCATTAGCGAAGAGACCCAGTACTTC. Filled out from reference TRBV28 and TRBJ2-5, the complete variable domain reads DVKVTQSSRYLVKRTGEKVFLECVQDMDHENMFWYRQDPGLGLRLIYFSYDVKMKEKGDIPEGYSVSREKKERFSLILESASTNQTSMYLCASSLARAISEETQYFGPGTRLLVL.